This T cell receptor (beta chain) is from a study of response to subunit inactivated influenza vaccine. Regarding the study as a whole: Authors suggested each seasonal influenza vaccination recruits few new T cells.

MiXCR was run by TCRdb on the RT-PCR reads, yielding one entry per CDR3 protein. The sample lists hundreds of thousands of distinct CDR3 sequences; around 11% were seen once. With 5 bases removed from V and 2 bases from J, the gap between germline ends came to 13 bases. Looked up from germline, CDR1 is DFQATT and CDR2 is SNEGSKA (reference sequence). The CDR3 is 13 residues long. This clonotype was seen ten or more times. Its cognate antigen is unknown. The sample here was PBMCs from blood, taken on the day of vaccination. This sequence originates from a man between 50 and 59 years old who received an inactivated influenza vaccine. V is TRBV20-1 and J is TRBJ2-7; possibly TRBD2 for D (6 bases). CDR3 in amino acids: CSALFGLPYEQYF. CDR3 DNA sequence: TGCAGTGCTCTTTTTGGACTACCCTACGAGCAGTACTTC.